This record concerns one T cell receptor beta chain sequence. Its antigen is currently not known. No base quality values were provided; no much bigger clone lies one nucleotide off. The source of the sample is a study of CD8+ T cells in alopecia areata (dated by TCRdb to 2016 to 2019). About the full investigation: Treated patients were enrolled in an open-label pilot trial of oral tofacitinib at 5 to 10 mg twice daily for moderate-to-severe alopecia areata. Tofacitinib was administered for 6 to 18 months, and 6 months of follow-up off drug were then conducted to assess delayed response and recurrence. The study used high-throughput TCRbeta sequencing to examine T cell clonal expansion in alopecia areata, in both the C3H/HeJ mouse model and human patients. Scalp tissue and sorted CD4+ and CD8+ peripheral blood T cells from patchy and totalis/universalis alopecia areata patients and from healthy controls were covered by human TCRbeta sequencing. Patients on tofacitinib were biopsied at baseline and after 4 and 24 weeks of treatment, and several of the patients also had a later scalp biopsy. Scalp clonality was compared among normal scalp (n=4), patchy alopecia areata scalp (n=8), and alopecia totalis/universalis scalp (n=8). RNA came from the PAXgene miRNA kit for fixed scalp, the miRNeasy kit for PBMCs, and the RNeasy kit for mouse skin. Amplification of TCRbeta CDR3 regions was done by immunoSEQ multiplex PCR using 35 Vbeta forward primers and 13 Jbeta reverse primers. The paper as a whole reports these results and caveats: Higher clonality and more expanded CD8+ clones were observed in lesional scalp than in normal scalp, particularly in alopecia totalis/universalis, a finding suggestive of antigenic drive. Unlike mouse skin, which is dominated by gammadelta T cells, normal human skin has resident alphabeta T cells that are also sequenced, and this complicates analysis of the scalp TCR repertoire. Shared TCR sequences between patients were less evident than in mice, which may be partly attributable to HLA diversity in the patient population.

In the paper's terms, the time point label means: baseline before oral tofacitinib. Lesional scalp punch biopsies and peripheral blood were obtained from alopecia areata patients. PBMCs were isolated by density centrifugation and stained for CD3, CD4 and CD8, after which CD4+ and CD8+ T cells were sorted on a FACSAria. Libraries were prepared through the immunoSEQ multiplex PCR assay. RNA was extracted from all samples and reverse transcribed into cDNA, which served as template for TCR sequencing. SuperScript III was used for first-strand cDNA synthesis, primed with a 2:1 mix of oligo-dT and random hexamers. Amplification bias was assessed with a synthetic immune receptor repertoire, and residual bias was removed computationally. Per the original workflow: Raw reads were preprocessed for error removal, and CDR3 was defined according to IMGT conventions as running from the conserved cysteine to phenylalanine. Clonality was computed by normalizing Shannon entropy by log2 of the number of productive unique TCRs and subtracting the result from 1. CD4 or CD8 identity of scalp clones was inferred by cross-referencing scalp TCRbeta sequences with sorted blood CD4 and CD8 repertoires. TCRdb's version of the immuneACCESS table is confined to in-frame rearrangements and falls short of the full clone set. An unresolved V gene accounts for under half of the shortfall where checked; the remainder is of unknown origin. V, J and clone size are taken as reported in that table, and D and trimming were inferred from the DNA itself. For this sample there are 100,000 to 150,000 clones; around three fifths appear just once. Less than 5.5% of the sample is held by the ten biggest clonotypes.

The CDR3 runs 16 residues from the cysteine to the phenylalanine. Only the CDR3 portion is preserved as DNA: 48 bases, with reading frame beginning at the first base. The junction shows trimming of 5 bases on V and 4 bases on J, plus 17 bases between the germline ends. The germline V gene sets CDR1 to KGHSH and CDR2 to LQKENI. The sequence derives from a human donor with alopecia areata. The specimen comprised CD4+ T cells sorted from blood, sampled at week 0. The chain links TRBV18 with TRBJ2-2; the D gene is perhaps TRBD1 or TRBD2, each of them matching over 5 bases. The DNA reads as follows: TGTGCCAGCTCATTGATACAGGATGCGGGCACCGGGGAGCTGTTTTTT. The translation is CASSLIQDAGTGELFF.